Listed here are 27 T cell receptor beta chains from one sample, sequenced in a study of cytomegalovirus exposure and HLA in healthy donors. Primers for the PCR totalled 60 Vbeta and 13 Jbeta. Profiling relied on immunoSEQ multiplex PCR, and the TCRdb table lists in-frame clones only, not all of them. The sample has 200,000 or so clones, over 80% seen once. The source material was PBMCs. The receptors were gathered from a boy aged 2-15 years in good health and CMV-seronegative.

The chain is built from TRBV6-1 and TRBJ2-2; TRBD1 matches 9 bases. This CDR3 comprises 14 residues. Trimming cost V 10 bases and J 6 bases; bases outside gene matches: 9. Per germline, CDR1 MNHNS and CDR2 SASEGT. For the CDR3, the DNA is TGTGCCATCTGGACAGGGGCGTCCGCCGGGGAGCTGTTTTTT. Residues: CAIWTGASAGELFF.

The table lists this clone with a count of one. The CDR3: CASSRDRDYGYTF. The CDR3 coding sequence is TGTGCCAGTAGTAGGGACAGGGACTATGGCTACACCTTC. The J gene is TRBJ1-2, the V gene TRBV19; 9 bases match TRBD1. The CDR3 spans 13 residues. The germline gives CDR1 LNHDA, CDR2 SQIVND (reference sequence). V lost 4 bases, J lost 3 bases, and 0 bases stayed unmatched.

V gene TRBV6-5 combines with J gene TRBJ1-1, with TRBD1 matching over 9 bases. Trimming removed 6 bases from V and 1 base from J; junction bases left unmatched: 6. The germline V gene encodes CDR1 MNHEY and CDR2 SVGAGI. The CDR3 runs to 15 residues. The CDR3 DNA reads TGTGCCAGCAGCCCCGGGACAGGGTCGAACACTGAAGCTTTCTTT. Protein: CASSPGTGSNTEAFF.

The chain employs TRBV4-2 and TRBJ1-1; D might be TRBD1 (5 bases). The CDR3 spans 14 residues. With 8 bases removed from V and 6 bases from J, the gap between germline ends came to 19 bases. The V gene's germline CDR1 is LGHNA and CDR2 YNFKEQ. The CDR3 spells CASGNRSGWAEAFF. In DNA, the CDR3 is TGTGCCAGCGGCAATCGATCAGGGTGGGCTGAAGCTTTCTTT.

This clone was seen a few times. The chain uses TRBV5-1 and TRBJ1-1; 7 bases align to TRBD1. The germline CDR1 and CDR2 sequences are SGHRS and YFSETQ. The CDR3 has 13 amino acids. The junction had 4 bases not matched to a gene; V was cut back by 4 bases and J by 4 bases. The CDR3 loop is CASSTDRATEAFF. The CDR3 coding sequence is TGCGCCAGCAGCACCGACAGGGCCACTGAAGCTTTCTTT. Using reference TRBV5-1 and TRBJ1-1 for the parts outside the CDR3, the full variable domain is KAGVTQTPRYLIKTRGQQVTLSCSPISGHRSVSWYQQTPGQGLQFLFEYFSETQRNKGNFPGRFSGRQFSNSRSEMNVSTLELGDSALYLCASSTDRATEAFFGQGTRLTVV.

The chain couples TRBV11-2 to TRBJ2-1; possible D gene TRBD2, 5 bases. Germline CDR1 reads SGHAT; CDR2 reads FQNNGV. This CDR3 has 16 amino acids. The V gene lost 5 bases and the J gene lost 1 base, with 15 bases spanning the gap. DNA for the CDR3: TGTGCCAGCAGCCCCCCCCTCGGCGGGTCCTACAATGAGCAGTTCTTC. Encoded protein: CASSPPLGGSYNEQFF. The entire variable domain, with the rest obtained from reference TRBV11-2 and TRBJ2-1, is as follows: EAGVAQSPRYKIIEKRQSVAFWCNPISGHATLYWYQQILGQGPKLLIQFQNNGVVDDSQLPKDRFSAERLKGVDSTLKIQPAKLEDSAVYLCASSPPLGGSYNEQFFGPGTRLTVL.

The chain links TRBV7-6 to TRBJ2-7; weak D call: TRBD1 (5 bases). This CDR3 is 15 amino acids long. Per the germline V gene, CDR1 is SGHVS and CDR2 is FNYEAQ. V lost 5 bases, J lost 0 bases, and 14 bases lay in between. The CDR3 DNA reads TGTGCCAGCAGCGCCCACCCAGGGTCCTCCTACGAGCAGTACTTC. Protein: CASSAHPGSSYEQYF.

The chain joins TRBV7-8 to TRBJ2-5; 15 bases are shared with TRBD2. Trimming removed 6 bases from V and 4 bases from J; junction bases left unmatched: 15. Germline-derived CDR1 and CDR2 are SGHVS and FQNEAQ. CDR3 length equals 19 residues. CDR3 DNA sequence: TGTGCCAGCAGATCCGGGACTAGCGGGGGGCGGGAGTTAGGAGAGACCCAGTACTTC. This translates into CASRSGTSGGRELGETQYF.

V and J are TRBV7-6 and TRBJ2-3, with a possible D match to TRBD2 (6 bases). The CDR3 is made up of 15 amino acids. V lost 1 base to trimming and J lost 5 bases, with 13 bases between them. Germline V lookup: CDR1 SGHVS, CDR2 FNYEAQ. CDR3: CASSLGGGAGDTQYF. The CDR3 bases are TGTGCCAGCAGCTTAGGAGGAGGGGCTGGAGATACGCAGTATTTT.

J is TRBJ2-1 and V is TRBV18, with 10 bases matching TRBD2. There are 16 residues in the CDR3. The germline V gene has CDR1 KGHSH and CDR2 LQKENI. After removal of 2 bases from V and 7 bases from J, the junction contained 8 bases not matched to a gene. CDR3 region: CASSPALAGDRNEQFF. The DNA of the CDR3 is TGTGCCAGCTCACCAGCTCTAGCGGGAGACAGAAATGAGCAGTTCTTC.

V and J are TRBV13 and TRBJ1-5; TRBD1 matches at 7 bases. The CDR3 is 13 residues long. Trimming took 5 bases from V and 7 from J; bases not matched to a gene: 5. Germline V gene data show CDR1 as PRHDT and CDR2 as FYEKMQ (reference sequence). CDR3 residues: CASSQGRGQPQHF. DNA for the CDR3: TGTGCCAGCAGCCAGGGCAGGGGGCAGCCCCAGCATTTT.

The chain carries TRBV6-1 and TRBJ2-3; 7 bases line up with TRBD1. The germline V gene encodes CDR1 MNHNS and CDR2 SASEGT. The CDR3 runs 12 residues. V trimming: 5 bases; J trimming: 5 bases; junction bases outside the gene matches: 1. The CDR3 DNA reads as TGTGCCAGCAGTACAGGGGTAGATACGCAGTATTTT. As protein: CASSTGVDTQYF.

The rearrangement joins TRBV7-9 to TRBJ1-5; a possible D gene is TRBD1 (5 bases). This CDR3 has 14 amino acids. The germline V and J ends were trimmed by 3 bases and 3 bases, with 9 bases remaining between them. In germline, CDR1 is SEHNR, CDR2 FQNEAQ (reference sequence). The CDR3 sequence is CASSFGGDNQPQHF. The CDR3 DNA reads as TGTGCCAGCAGCTTCGGGGGGGACAATCAGCCCCAGCATTTT.

The V call is TRBV27, the J call TRBJ1-1; 10 bases are shared with TRBD1. There are 15 residues in the CDR3. Germline assignment: CDR1 MNHEY and CDR2 SMNVEV (reference sequence). V shed 5 bases, J shed 5 bases, and the junction held 8 bases outside the gene matches. The CDR3 bases are TGTGCCAGCAGTACCCGACAGGGGGCCACGACTGAAGCTTTCTTT. Translated, it gives CASSTRQGATTEAFF.

On this clone itself: In the same sample, other DNA sequences code for this CDR3. The rearrangement joins TRBV6-5 to TRBJ2-7, with 10 nucleotides matching TRBD1. Germline CDR1 is MNHEY and CDR2 is SVGAGI. V shed 6 bases and J 3 bases; nucleotides not matched to a gene: 8. The CDR3 is 15 residues long. The CDR3: CASRDPGQGNYEQYF. Here the CDR3 DNA reads TGTGCCAGCAGGGATCCGGGACAGGGGAACTACGAGCAGTACTTC.

The chain recombines TRBV27 with TRBJ2-1; D gene uncertain. Germline V CDR1 and CDR2: MNHEY, SMNVEV (reference sequence). Trimming pared 0 bases from V and 4 bases from J, leaving 16 bases between. The CDR3 is 17 residues long. CDR3 DNA: TGTGCCAGCAGTTTATCAGGCGGAGCCCCGACTTACAATGAGCAGTTCTTC. It translates to CASSLSGGAPTYNEQFF.

This chain connects TRBV11-1 to TRBJ2-1; D perhaps matches TRBD1 (6 bases). The CDR3 extends over 16 amino acids. Trimming cost V 1 base and J 0 bases, with 10 bases left between them. The germline V gene has CDR1 SGHAT and CDR2 FQDESV (reference sequence). The CDR3 protein is CASSLVGTNSYNEQFF. For the CDR3, the DNA is TGTGCCAGCAGCTTAGTAGGGACAAACTCCTACAATGAGCAGTTCTTC.

The chain links TRBV9 to TRBJ2-2; 11 bases align to TRBD2. CDR1 and CDR2 from the germline V gene are SGDLS and YYNGEE. The CDR3 spans 17 residues. J gave up 7 bases and V 0 bases, and 8 bases lay outside the gene matches. The CDR3 sequence is CASSVGSSGGDGGELFF. As DNA, the CDR3 is TGTGCCAGCAGCGTAGGAAGTAGCGGGGGGGATGGCGGGGAGCTGTTTTTT.

The J gene is TRBJ2-7, the V gene TRBV5-1, with TRBD2 identical over 8 bases. The germline V gene has CDR1 SGHRS and CDR2 YFSETQ. The CDR3 loop spans 14 amino acids. With V trimmed by 1 base and J by 6 bases, 6 bases remained unmatched. CDR3 region: CASSLSGGTLEQYF. CDR3 nucleotides: TGCGCCAGCAGCTTGTCGGGAGGGACCCTCGAGCAGTACTTC.

This sequence joins TRBV6-1 and TRBJ1-5; D is undetermined. The CDR3 runs 12 residues. V lost 1 base and J 6 bases, leaving 4 bases between the germline ends. Germline V CDR1 and CDR2: MNHNS, SASEGT. The CDR3: CASSEGSQPQHF. The CDR3 coding sequence is TGTGCCAGCAGTGAAGGTAGTCAGCCCCAGCATTTT.

The genes are TRBV6-4 and TRBJ2-1; possible D gene TRBD1, 5 bases. Germline loops: CDR1 MRHNA, CDR2 SNTAGT. The CDR3 contains 15 residues. V was cut by 0 bases and J by 4 bases, with 10 bases left in between. This chain's CDR3 is CASSDSWTTYNEQFF. DNA of the CDR3: TGTGCCAGCAGTGACTCCTGGACAACTTACAATGAGCAGTTCTTC.

The chain has TRBV4-1 and TRBJ2-5, with D perhaps TRBD2 (7 bases). Germline CDR1 reads MGHRA; CDR2 reads YSYEKL. V was clipped by 1 base and J by 3 bases, with 12 bases between them. CDR3 length: 15 amino acids. The CDR3 DNA follows: TGCGCCAGCAGCCAAGTAACAGGGAGGGAAGAGACCCAGTACTTC. Protein sequence: CASSQVTGREETQYF.

In DNA, the CDR3 is TGTGCCAGCAGCTCCGGGACTCCAAGGGGCAATGAGCAGTTCTTC. Translating it yields CASSSGTPRGNEQFF. The chain recombines TRBV5-6 with TRBJ2-1; D is possibly TRBD2 (6 bases). The V end lost 3 bases, the J end lost 6 bases, and 16 bases lay between the germline ends. The V gene's germline CDR1 is SGHDT and CDR2 YYEEEE. This CDR3 spans 15 amino acids.

The chain links TRBV6-5 to TRBJ1-1; 8 bases fit TRBD1. Germline assignment: CDR1 MNHEY and CDR2 SVGAGI. The V gene end was trimmed by 2 bases and the J gene end by 5 bases; junction bases not matched to a gene: 4. This CDR3 contains 14 residues. CDR3 residues: CASSYDRGGTEAFF. DNA of the CDR3: TGTGCCAGCAGTTACGACAGGGGTGGGACTGAAGCTTTCTTT.

J is TRBJ1-1 and V is TRBV5-1, with TRBD1 as a possible D gene (6 bases). The V end was cut by 4 bases, the J end by 0 bases, with 16 bases between. CDR3 size: 16 residues. Germline CDR1 SGHRS, CDR2 YFSETQ. The CDR3 DNA sequence: TGCGCCAGCAGCGCACTGCAGGGGCGGATGAACACTGAAGCTTTCTTT. This sequence encodes CASSALQGRMNTEAFF. Full variable domain (outside the CDR3, taken from reference TRBV5-1 and TRBJ1-1): KAGVTQTPRYLIKTRGQQVTLSCSPISGHRSVSWYQQTPGQGLQFLFEYFSETQRNKGNFPGRFSGRQFSNSRSEMNVSTLELGDSALYLCASSALQGRMNTEAFFGQGTRLTVV.

The chain employs TRBV25-1 and TRBJ2-7; the match to TRBD2 covers 10 bases. With V trimmed by 5 bases and J by 2 bases, 6 bases remained unmatched. Per germline, CDR1 MGHDK and CDR2 SYGVNS. CDR3 length: 15 residues. The CDR3, as DNA: TGTGCCAGCAGTCCCCTAGCGGGAGCCCCCTACGAGCAGTACTTC. This translates into CASSPLAGAPYEQYF.

The chain employs TRBV4-1 and TRBJ2-7, with D possibly TRBD2 on 5 matching bases. The V end lost 6 bases, the J end lost 10 bases, and 13 bases lay between the germline ends. CDR1 is MGHRA, CDR2 YSYEKL, per germline. The length of the CDR3 is 11 residues. CDR3 bases: TGCGCCAGCAGTACCGGACTTTCACAGTACTTC. Translated: CASSTGLSQYF.